One and the same sample provided the 10 T cell receptor beta chains below, sequenced in a study of T cell repertoires in cytomegalovirus infection (dated by TCRdb to about 2019). The sample's treatment or condition label is to be understood as: in vitro stimulation with specific CMV peptide epitopes to enrich CMV-specific T cells. Antigens of these TCRs are unknown. Sequencing used an Illumina HiSeq 1500. TCRdb redid the processing of the public reads, applying fastp at Q25 and MiXCR, and retained in-frame beta chains. Under each unique CDR3 protein, matching rows form one entry showing the most common genes and DNA. Across this sample there are approximately 990,000 distinct CDR3 sequences, with roughly 30% seen only once. Around an eighth of the sample belongs to the ten largest clones. The specimen was cultured CD8+ T cells from PBMCs, collected from culture after CMV antigen stimulation. These receptors came from a human donor in good health (CMV status not recorded). Some clones in this sample may be carry-over from other donors' samples.

This clonotype was observed a single time. V gene TRBV6-8 combines with J gene TRBJ2-5; TRBD2 aligns across 8 bases. The trim removed 7 bases at V and 4 bases at J, leaving 8 bases unmatched. The V gene's germline CDR1 is MNHGY and CDR2 SAAAGT. The CDR3 has 14 residues. CDR3 protein: CASTNRLASETQYF. In DNA, the CDR3 is TGTGCCAGCACTAACAGACTAGCGTCAGAGACCCAGTACTTC.

The chain uses TRBV4-3 and TRBJ1-4; no clear D. The CDR3 has 13 residues. Germline V gene lookup returns CDR1 LGHNA and CDR2 YSLEER. Deletions cut 1 base from V and 6 bases from J, with 6 bases between. In nucleotides, the CDR3 is TGCGCCAGCAGCCAAGGAGTCTATGAAAAACTGTTTTTT. This translates into CASSQGVYEKLFF.

Ten or more counts support this clonotype. The rearrangement joins TRBV12-3 or TRBV12-4 to TRBJ2-1; D is possibly TRBD2 (7 bases). CDR3 length: 16 residues. V gave up 4 bases and J gave up 7 bases, with 20 bases separating them. CDR3 bases: TGTGCCAGCAGTTCGCCCGTGGGGGGGGCTAAGAATGAGCAGTTCTTC. This gives the protein CASSSPVGGAKNEQFF.

V and J are TRBV9 and TRBJ1-3, with D possibly being TRBD1 (5 bases). The V gene's germline CDR1 is SGDLS and CDR2 YYNGEE. CDR3 length: 15 residues. The V and J ends lost 3 bases and 2 bases respectively, with 12 bases between them. This CDR3 is CASSAQGRAGNTIYF. The CDR3 bases are TGTGCCAGCAGCGCCCAGGGACGGGCTGGAAACACCATATATTTT. Combining the CDR3 with reference TRBV9 and TRBJ1-3 gives the whole variable domain DSGVTQTPKHLITATGQRVTLRCSPRSGDLSVYWYQQSLDQGLQFLIQYYNGEERAKGNILERFSAQQFPDLHSELNLSSLELGDSALYFCASSAQGRAGNTIYFGEGSWLTVV.

This clonotype was counted many times. The J gene is TRBJ2-3, the V gene TRBV7-9, with TRBD1 identical over 9 bases. The CDR3 has 14 residues. Germline-derived CDR1 and CDR2 are SEHNR and FQNEAQ (reference sequence). Trimming cost V 5 bases and J 11 bases; bases outside gene matches: 11. The CDR3 DNA is TGTGCCAGCAGCGGGACAGGGAGTTCATTCGGGCAGTATTTT. Translation gives CASSGTGSSFGQYF.

This clonotype has more than one count but fewer than ten. The chain recombines TRBV4-3 with TRBJ1-2; D unclear. Trimming pared 1 base from V and 5 bases from J, leaving 17 bases between. The V gene's germline CDR1 is LGHNA and CDR2 YSLEER. The CDR3 is made up of 16 amino acids. The CDR3 sequence: CASSQVFTGLQYGYTF. The CDR3 bases are TGCGCCAGCAGCCAAGTCTTCACGGGCCTGCAATATGGCTACACCTTC.

This sequence joins TRBV27 and TRBJ1-5; 7 bases fit TRBD1. This CDR3 has 14 amino acids. The V gene's germline CDR1 is MNHEY and CDR2 SMNVEV (reference sequence). The J segment lost 7 bases and the V segment lost 5 bases, leaving 8 bases of the junction unmatched. CDR3 in DNA: TGTGCCAGCAGTCAAGACAGGGAGGGGCAGCCCCAGCATTTT. This gives the protein CASSQDREGQPQHF.

The chain combines TRBV6-2 or TRBV6-3 with TRBJ1-2, with D possibly TRBD1 on 5 matching bases. This CDR3 is 14 amino acids long. CDR1 MNHEY and CDR2 SVGEGT come from the germline V gene. V shed 3 bases and J shed 2 bases, with 10 bases lying between them. CDR3 loop: CASSYDRQNYGYTF. The CDR3 DNA sequence: TGTGCCAGCAGTTATGATAGACAGAACTATGGCTACACCTTC.

This clonotype was observed at least ten times. This rearrangement joins TRBV7-9 to TRBJ1-1, with D possibly being TRBD1 (5 bases). Germline loops: CDR1 SEHNR, CDR2 FQNEAQ (reference sequence). There are 12 residues in the CDR3. The V end lost 3 bases, the J end lost 4 bases, and 6 bases lay between the germline ends. The CDR3 loop is CASSFRVTEAFF. Here the CDR3 DNA reads TGTGCCAGCAGCTTCAGGGTCACTGAAGCTTTCTTT.

This clonotype was observed many times. V gene TRBV7-6 combines with J gene TRBJ1-3; D ambiguous. With 5 bases removed from V and 0 bases from J, the gap between germline ends came to 11 bases. Germline loops: CDR1 SGHVS, CDR2 FNYEAQ. The CDR3 sequence is 15 residues long. CDR3 nucleotide sequence: TGTGCCAGCAGCCCAGGATCCCCCTCTGGAAACACCATATATTTT. It encodes CASSPGSPSGNTIYF.